The 4 T cell receptor beta chains in this list originate from one sample, sequenced in a study of T cell responses to AZD1222 COVID-19 vaccine. Assay used: immunoSEQ multiplex PCR; TCRdb lists only in-frame clones, some missing. This sample has under 150,000 clones, with around 94% found just once. The specimen was peripheral blood, collected on day 0 of AZD1222 vaccination. The receptor set was obtained from an adult in good health.

The chain recombines TRBV6-4 with TRBJ2-5; TRBD2 matches at 8 bases. V shed 3 bases, J shed 3 bases, and the junction held 3 bases outside the gene matches. The germline gives CDR1 MRHNA, CDR2 SNTAGT. This CDR3 spans 14 amino acids. The DNA of the CDR3 is TGTGCCAGCAGTGAAGGAGCGGGAGAAGAGACCCAGTACTTC. Its translation is CASSEGAGEETQYF.

This sequence joins TRBV6-5 and TRBJ1-1; 7 bases are shared with TRBD1. This CDR3 is 14 amino acids long. Trimming at V came to 6 bases and at J to 4 bases, leaving 8 bases not matched to a gene. CDR1 MNHEY and CDR2 SVGAGI come from the germline V gene. The CDR3 loop is CASRRDRVPTEAFF. The CDR3 DNA follows: TGTGCCAGCAGGAGGGACAGAGTACCCACTGAAGCTTTCTTT.

The V and J genes are TRBV5-4 and TRBJ1-1; 8 positions agree with TRBD1. The CDR3 has 13 residues. V lost 9 bases, J lost 5 bases, and 9 bases stayed unmatched. CDR1 and CDR2 (germline): SGHNT, YYREEE (reference sequence). This CDR3 is CATRTGTFTEAFF. As DNA, the CDR3 is TGTGCCACCAGGACAGGGACGTTTACTGAAGCTTTCTTT.

The gene calls are TRBV5-4 and TRBJ2-7, with TRBD2 matching over 8 bases. The trim removed 3 bases at V and 2 bases at J, leaving 4 bases unmatched. There are 14 residues in the CDR3. Per the germline V gene, CDR1 is SGHNT and CDR2 is YYREEE (reference sequence). This CDR3 reads CASSSTLAAYEQYF. The CDR3 coding sequence is TGTGCCAGCAGCTCGACACTAGCGGCCTACGAGCAGTACTTC. Variable domain in full (rest from reference TRBV5-4 and TRBJ2-7): ETGVTQSPTHLIKTRGQQVTLRCSSQSGHNTVSWYQQALGQGPQFIFQYYREEENGRGNFPPRFSGLQFPNYSSELNVNALELDDSALYLCASSSTLAAYEQYFGPGTRLTVT.